The 2 T cell receptor beta chains presented below share a single source sample, sequenced in a study of T cell responses to AZD1222 COVID-19 vaccine. Clones were sequenced by immunoSEQ multiplex PCR, and TCRdb holds only the in-frame ones, with some missing. Here the sample spans 100,000 to 150,000 clones, more than 85% being singletons. Sample: peripheral blood, taken on day 0 of AZD1222 vaccination. All receptors come from an adult in good health.

The chain links TRBV3-1 (or the pseudogene TRBV3-2) to TRBJ2-7, with 10 bases lining up with TRBD2. CDR1 and CDR2 (germline): LGHDT, YNNKEL (reference sequence). V lost 4 bases, J lost 3 bases, and 0 bases stayed unmatched. The CDR3 contains 13 residues. CDR3 DNA: TGTGCCAGCAGCCGGACTAGCGGCTACGAGCAGTACTTC. Its translation is CASSRTSGYEQYF.

With respect to this clone: The junction departs from the called germline gene at one end, perhaps through a read error. The chain uses TRBV5-1 and TRBJ2-3; D tentatively reads TRBD1 or TRBD2 (5 bases each). The CDR3 totals 17 residues. Germline CDR1 SGHRS, CDR2 YFSETQ. CDR3 residues: CASSSGRTSLHTNTQYF. CDR3 coding DNA: TGCGCCAGCAGCTCGGGACGAACCTCCCTTCACACAAATACGCAGTATTTT.